One and the same sample provided the 9 T cell receptor beta chains below, sequenced in a study of beta chain features in type 1 diabetes. Sequencing targeted expressed TCRB transcripts, as all isolated RNA had been reverse transcribed. Only in-frame clones appear in the TCRdb table, and some are missing; sequencing was by immunoSEQ multiplex PCR. The repertoire includes 300,000 to 350,000 clones, around 9.3% of them detected once, and 1% sits in the top ten. Study-level results: People with Type 1 diabetes carried modestly yet significantly shorter TCRB CDR3s in all four CD4+ subsets.

The antigens for these receptors are not known. The sample taken for sequencing was central memory CD4+ T cells from blood. These receptors were obtained from a man aged 25 to 45 with type 1 diabetes.

J is TRBJ2-3 and V is TRBV5-4; TRBD2 matches 11 bases. Germline CDR1 and CDR2: SGHNT and YYREEE (reference sequence). V was pared by 2 bases and J by 0 bases, with 8 bases of the junction left unmatched. This CDR3 has 18 residues. The CDR3 DNA reads as TGTGCCAGCAGCTTTCGGGCTAGCGGGGGGACTAGCACAGATACGCAGTATTTT. This sequence encodes CASSFRASGGTSTDTQYF.

This chain uses TRBV6-5 with TRBJ2-3; the match to TRBD2 covers 9 bases. The V gene end was trimmed by 4 bases and the J gene end by 1 base; junction bases not matched to a gene: 6. Germline V CDR1 and CDR2: MNHEY, SVGAGI. CDR3 length: 16 residues. CDR3 sequence: CASSWVRTSGTDTQYF. CDR3 nucleotides: TGTGCCAGCAGTTGGGTCCGGACTAGCGGCACAGATACGCAGTATTTT.

This clone has more than one count but fewer than ten. The rearrangement links TRBV6-5 to TRBJ2-2, with 10 bases aligning to TRBD1. The CDR3 has 13 residues. Germline assignment: CDR1 MNHEY and CDR2 SVGAGI. V was pared by 9 bases and J by 5 bases, with 3 bases of the junction left unmatched. Here the CDR3 reads CARLGQGTGELFF. CDR3 nucleotide sequence: TGTGCCAGACTGGGACAGGGGACCGGGGAGCTGTTTTTT.

The chain couples TRBV19 to TRBJ2-3; possible D gene TRBD1, 5 bases. CDR1 and CDR2 (germline): LNHDA, SQIVND (reference sequence). V was cut by 3 bases and J by 2 bases, with 12 bases left in between. CDR3 length: 15 residues. The CDR3 reads CASSIGGHFTDTQYF. CDR3 DNA: TGTGCCAGTAGTATCGGCGGACACTTCACAGATACGCAGTATTTT.

The V gene is TRBV6-6, the J gene TRBJ2-2; D may be TRBD1 (6 bases). CDR1 and CDR2 (germline): MNHNY, SVGAGI (reference sequence). The CDR3 runs to 15 residues. V dropped 2 bases and J dropped 7 bases, with 14 bases sitting between them. CDR3 protein: CASSYVRGGGGELFF. In DNA, the CDR3 is TGTGCCAGCAGTTACGTCAGGGGTGGTGGCGGGGAGCTGTTTTTT.

V and J are TRBV18 and TRBJ1-1, with D perhaps TRBD1 (5 bases). V lost 4 bases, J lost 2 bases, and 8 bases lay in between. Per the germline V gene, CDR1 is KGHSH and CDR2 is LQKENI. This CDR3 spans 13 amino acids. The DNA of the CDR3 is TGTGCCAGCTCACTACAGGCAAACACTGAAGCTTTCTTT. Protein sequence: CASSLQANTEAFF. The whole variable domain, remainder taken from reference TRBV18 and TRBJ1-1, is NAGVMQNPRHLVRRRGQEARLRCSPMKGHSHVYWYRQLPEEGLKFMVYLQKENIIDESGMPKERFSAEFPKEGPSILRIQQVVRGDSAAYFCASSLQANTEAFFGQGTRLTVV.

This clone has just a few counts. The chain carries TRBV6-4 and TRBJ1-2; 7 nucleotides agree with TRBD1. With V trimmed by 2 bases and J by 6 bases, 9 bases remained unmatched. Looked up from germline, CDR1 is MRHNA and CDR2 is SNTAGT. The CDR3 loop spans 15 amino acids. CDR3 nucleotides: TGTGCCAGCAGTGACACCAGACAGGGTCCCGATGGCTACACCTTC. Translated, it gives CASSDTRQGPDGYTF.

The rearrangement joins TRBV2 to TRBJ1-6; D unclear. CDR3 length equals 15 residues. V lost 5 bases to trimming and J lost 9 bases, with 17 bases between them. CDR1 is SNHLY and CDR2 is FYNNEI in the germline V gene. The CDR3 loop is CASSRTGPSISPLHF. CDR3 nucleotides: TGTGCCAGCAGTAGGACCGGCCCATCAATTTCACCCCTCCACTTT.

CDR3 sequence (DNA): TGTGCCAGCATCCCCGGGGGACAGCCTAATGAAAAACTGTTTTTT. Protein sequence: CASIPGGQPNEKLFF. The chain has TRBV2 and TRBJ1-4; the match to TRBD1 covers 7 bases. The CDR3 consists of 15 residues. V gave up 7 bases and J gave up 3 bases; unmatched junction bases: 8. Germline lookup yields CDR1 SNHLY and CDR2 FYNNEI.